The 13 T cell receptor beta chains below all came from one sample that was sequenced in a study of blood T cell repertoires in COVID-19. Only in-frame clones appear in the TCRdb table, and some are missing; sequencing was by immunoSEQ multiplex PCR. The sample comprises about 220,000 clones, 84% of which are singletons, and about 3% rests with the top ten. Sequencing was done on a sample of peripheral blood. The receptors shown here come from a woman aged 25 to 45 who had recovered from COVID-19.

The rearrangement uses TRBV12-3 or TRBV12-4 and TRBJ1-2; D remains ambiguous. V was clipped by 6 bases and J by 4 bases, with 6 bases between them. CDR3 length: 11 amino acids. CDR3 sequence: CASSYTYGYTF. The CDR3 nucleotides read TGTGCCAGCAGCTATACCTATGGCTACACCTTC.

The genes are TRBV18 and TRBJ1-1; 9 nucleotides align to TRBD1. The trim removed 6 bases at V and 4 bases at J, leaving 6 bases unmatched. Germline V gives CDR1 KGHSH, CDR2 LQKENI. The CDR3 runs to 14 residues. The CDR3 nucleotides are TGTGCCAGCTCCCGAGAGACAGGGGGCACTGAAGCTTTCTTT. Translating gives CASSRETGGTEAFF.

V is TRBV3-1 (or the pseudogene TRBV3-2) and J is TRBJ2-7; 14 nucleotides match TRBD2. The CDR3 totals 19 residues. The V segment lost 3 bases and the J segment 2 bases; nucleotides outside the gene matches: 12. The germline V gene encodes CDR1 LGHDT and CDR2 YNNKEL (reference sequence). The CDR3 sequence is CASSQGSWTSGRSPYEQYF. As DNA, the CDR3 is TGTGCCAGCAGCCAGGGCAGCTGGACTAGCGGGAGGTCCCCCTACGAGCAGTACTTC.

J is TRBJ1-2 and V is TRBV6-1, with 9 bases aligning to TRBD1. The CDR3 length is 15 residues. Germline assignment: CDR1 MNHNS and CDR2 SASEGT. The ends lost 3 bases at V and 3 bases at J; junction bases unmatched: 5. The CDR3 protein is CASSDRDRAHYGYTF. The CDR3 DNA follows: TGTGCCAGCAGTGACCGGGACAGGGCCCACTATGGCTACACCTTC.

The chain employs TRBV5-1 and TRBJ2-7; TRBD2 matches 14 bases. There are 20 residues in the CDR3. J lost 4 bases, V lost 2 bases, and 17 bases had no gene match. CDR1 and CDR2 (germline): SGHRS, YFSETQ. The CDR3 loop reads CASSFAVSGTSGRLGYEQYF. The DNA for the CDR3 is TGCGCCAGCAGCTTCGCAGTTTCCGGGACTAGCGGGAGATTGGGTTACGAGCAGTACTTC. Drawing the rest from reference TRBV5-1 and TRBJ2-7, the complete variable domain is KAGVTQTPRYLIKTRGQQVTLSCSPISGHRSVSWYQQTPGQGLQFLFEYFSETQRNKGNFPGRFSGRQFSNSRSEMNVSTLELGDSALYLCASSFAVSGTSGRLGYEQYFGPGTRLTVT.

This chain joins TRBV7-9 and TRBJ2-7; maybe TRBD2 (5 bases). The CDR3 has 14 amino acids. Per germline, CDR1 SEHNR and CDR2 FQNEAQ (reference sequence). V lost 1 base, J lost 2 bases, and 9 bases lay in between. The CDR3 reads CASSLGESPYEQYF. The CDR3 nucleotides read TGTGCCAGCAGCTTAGGGGAGAGCCCCTACGAGCAGTACTTC.

The rearrangement uses TRBV29-1 and TRBJ1-3; D remains ambiguous. V gave up 4 bases and J gave up 2 bases, with 6 bases separating them. The germline V gene encodes CDR1 SQVTM and CDR2 ANQGSEA. The CDR3 is 12 residues long. In DNA, the CDR3 is TGCAGCGTTGGGACTCCTGGAAACACCATATATTTT. It is translated as CSVGTPGNTIYF.

This chain joins TRBV3-1 (or the pseudogene TRBV3-2) and TRBJ2-6; D is uncertain. Trimming took off 0 bases at V and 4 bases at J, with 4 bases between the two ends. Per the germline V gene, CDR1 is LGHDT and CDR2 is YNNKEL (reference sequence). The CDR3 is 14 residues long. The CDR3 sequence is CASSQDPGANVLTF. For the CDR3, the DNA is TGTGCCAGCAGCCAAGACCCAGGGGCCAACGTCCTGACTTTC.

CDR3: CASSPGLELYQETQYF. CDR3 DNA: TGTGCCAGCAGCCCAGGACTTGAACTGTACCAAGAGACCCAGTACTTC. The rearrangement uses TRBV28 and TRBJ2-5, with a tentative D call TRBD2 (5 bases). Looked up from germline, CDR1 is MDHEN and CDR2 is SYDVKM. Trimming took 6 bases from V and 0 from J, leaving 17 bases between them. This CDR3 contains 16 residues.

This clone was observed once. The chain recombines TRBV18 with TRBJ1-6; D is ambiguous. The germline V gene encodes CDR1 KGHSH and CDR2 LQKENI. V lost 5 bases and J 8 bases, leaving 22 bases between the germline ends. This CDR3 is 17 amino acids long. CDR3: CASSSTGVGRADSPLHF. CDR3 in DNA: TGTGCCAGCTCATCCACGGGAGTTGGGAGGGCTGATTCACCCCTCCACTTT.

The genes are TRBV3-1 (or the pseudogene TRBV3-2) and TRBJ2-7; 11 bases align to TRBD2. The CDR3 has 16 residues. Germline values: CDR1 LGHDT, CDR2 YNNKEL (reference sequence). V was clipped by 0 bases and J by 3 bases; unmatched bases: 4. The CDR3 sequence is CASSQESSGRYYEQYF. The CDR3 DNA reads TGTGCCAGCAGCCAAGAATCTAGCGGGAGGTACTACGAGCAGTACTTC.

J is TRBJ2-1 and V is TRBV4-2, with 9 bases matching TRBD2. Germline CDR1 and CDR2: LGHNA and YNFKEQ. The trim removed 0 bases at V and 6 bases at J, leaving 6 bases unmatched. The CDR3 totals 16 residues. The CDR3 loop reads CASSQDRAGGSNEQFF. The DNA for the CDR3 is TGTGCCAGCAGCCAAGACAGAGCGGGAGGTTCCAATGAGCAGTTCTTC.

The chain joins TRBV27 to TRBJ2-3, with 7 bases matching TRBD2. In germline, CDR1 is MNHEY, CDR2 SMNVEV (reference sequence). The CDR3 has 15 residues. Trimming at V came to 0 bases and at J to 5 bases, leaving 5 bases not matched to a gene. This CDR3 is CASSLSGGRGDTQYF. Here the CDR3 DNA reads TGTGCCAGCAGTTTATCGGGGGGGAGGGGAGATACGCAGTATTTT.